This TCR beta chain was recorded in a study of immune cell composition in non-small cell lung cancer. Points on this clone: Its cognate antigen is unknown.

The protocol was immunoSEQ multiplex PCR, while the TCRdb copy is restricted to in-frame clones and leaves out a portion. The sample has about 1,900 clones, about 83% seen once. Study-level results: Tumour-associated clones >0.5% occurred in approximately 34% of adenocarcinomas, roughly 80% of squamous.

The germline V gene encodes CDR1 SEHNR and CDR2 FQNEAQ (reference sequence). The length of the CDR3 is 12 residues. Trimming removed 2 bases at V and 1 base at J, with 0 bases between. This clonotype was sampled from a human donor with non-small cell lung cancer. Source material: lung tumor tissue. The chain links TRBV7-9 to TRBJ1-3; D gene ambiguous. The chain's CDR3 is CASSLSGNTIYF. CDR3 bases: TGTGCCAGCAGCTTATCTGGAAACACCATATATTTT.